The present T cell receptor beta chain was sequenced within a study of beta chain features in type 1 diabetes. About this clone itself: No antigen is known for it.

General study results and limits: Type 1 diabetes patients had TCRB CDR3s that were shorter (moderately but significantly so) in all four CD4+ subsets. Equally in patients and controls, shorter templates might have been favored by PCR. The question of HLA type influencing TCRB rearrangement was one that remained unresolved here.

Sequencing targeted expressed TCRB transcripts, as all isolated RNA had been reverse transcribed. Clones were sequenced by immunoSEQ multiplex PCR, and TCRdb holds only the in-frame ones, with some missing. The sample records fewer than 350,000 clones, about 15% being singletons. This CDR3 is built from 14 residues. CDR1 is SGHNT and CDR2 is YYREEE in the germline V gene (reference sequence). Deletions cut 3 bases from V and 6 bases from J, with 13 bases between. The sample taken for sequencing was naive CD4+ T cells from blood. The rearrangement joins TRBV5-4 to TRBJ2-1, with a possible D match to TRBD2 (6 bases). The sequence derives from a man younger than 35 with type 1 diabetes. The CDR3 nucleotides are TGTGCCAGCAGCTCGGGGAGGTCGCTCAATGAGCAGTTCTTC. Encoded protein: CASSSGRSLNEQFF.